Shown below are 3 T cell receptor beta chains from a single sample sequenced in a study of beta chain features in type 1 diabetes. Study-wide points: Across all four CD4+ subsets, people with type 1 diabetes showed modestly shorter TCRB CDR3s.

These TCRs' antigens remain unknown. Of the isolated RNA, all was reverse transcribed, and so the sequenced material was expressed TCRB transcripts. Assay used: immunoSEQ multiplex PCR; TCRdb lists only in-frame clones, some missing. The profile shows approximately 730,000 clones, roughly 13% of them singletons. The sequenced sample consisted of naive CD4+ T cells from blood. Receptor source: a man aged 18 to 35 with type 1 diabetes.

This clone was seen only a few times. V is TRBV9 and J is TRBJ1-2; TRBD1 matches 8 bases. V shed 6 bases and J 4 bases; nucleotides not matched to a gene: 11. This CDR3 is 15 amino acids long. Germline V gene sequence: CDR1 SGDLS, CDR2 YYNGEE. Here the CDR3 reads CASKRVPGGGYGYTF. The CDR3 region has the DNA TGTGCCAGCAAGCGTGTACCAGGGGGCGGCTATGGCTACACCTTC.

The V call is TRBV10-3, the J call TRBJ1-6, with TRBD1 matching 7 bases. The CDR3 runs 16 residues. Germline CDR1 is ENHRY and CDR2 is SYGVKD. V trimming: 5 bases; J trimming: 4 bases; junction bases outside the gene matches: 8. Here the CDR3 DNA reads TGTGCCATCAGTAACCGGGACAGCCTTTATAATTCACCCCTCCACTTT. It encodes CAISNRDSLYNSPLHF.

The table lists this clone with a few counts. The rearrangement joins TRBV7-2 to TRBJ2-3, with TRBD1 identical over 7 bases. The germline V gene has CDR1 SGHTA and CDR2 FQGNSA. This CDR3 has 14 amino acids. Losses at the gene ends were 5 bases for V and 0 bases for J; bases not matched to a gene: 2. The CDR3 nucleotides are TGTGCCAGCAGCCTGGACAGGAGCACAGATACGCAGTATTTT. Translating gives CASSLDRSTDTQYF.